The 28 T cell receptor beta chains below were found in one sample sequenced in a study of Graves' ophthalmopathy and Graves' hyperthyroidism. Using RNA transcripts, the TCR beta CDR3 regions were amplified. HTBI-primed first-round RT-PCR preceded second-round multiplex PCR. TCRdb reprocessed the multiplex PCR reads with MiXCR, giving one entry per CDR3 protein. The sample includes 300,000 to 400,000 distinct CDR3 sequences, 17% of them seen just once. Sequencing was performed on peripheral blood. The receptors shown here come from an adult woman with stable Graves' hyperthyroidism.

In its sample, this clonotype was seen many times. The chain combines TRBV6-2 or TRBV6-3 with TRBJ1-1, with D uncertain. The CDR3 covers 14 residues. Germline V gene sequence: CDR1 MNHEY, CDR2 SVGEGT. Trimming shortened V by 2 bases and J by 0 bases, and 7 bases separated the two germline ends. The CDR3 DNA reads as TGTGCCAGCAGTTACGCCCGGATGAACACTGAAGCTTTCTTT. It is translated as CASSYARMNTEAFF.

This clonotype was found many times. J is TRBJ1-1 and V is TRBV6-5; weak D call: TRBD1 (5 bases). This CDR3 comprises 14 residues. The V and J ends lost 2 bases and 5 bases respectively, with 12 bases between them. Germline V gene data show CDR1 as MNHEY and CDR2 as SVGAGI. The CDR3 nucleotides read TGTGCCAGCAGTTACCGGGACGGTCGGACTGAAGCTTTCTTT. It specifies CASSYRDGRTEAFF.

This clonotype has a count of ten or more. The J gene is TRBJ2-5, the V gene TRBV20-1, with 7 bases identical to TRBD2. CDR1 is DFQATT and CDR2 is SNEGSKA in the germline V gene (reference sequence). With 0 bases clipped from V and 0 bases from J, the junction kept 4 bases outside the gene matches. CDR3 size: 15 residues. CDR3 coding DNA: TGCAGTGCTAGAGATTACGCGGGGGACCAAGAGACCCAGTACTTC. It codes for CSARDYAGDQETQYF.

This clonotype was counted ten times or more. The chain carries TRBV10-3 and TRBJ1-2, with a possible D match to TRBD1 (5 bases). With 4 bases removed from V and 1 base from J, the gap between germline ends came to 10 bases. The germline gives CDR1 ENHRY, CDR2 SYGVKD. The CDR3 runs 14 residues. The CDR3 nucleotides are TGTGCCATCAGTGTGGGACGGCATAACTATGGCTACACCTTC. This translates into CAISVGRHNYGYTF.

This chain joins TRBV6-1 and TRBJ1-1; D is unclear. V was shortened by 5 bases and J by 4 bases, with 8 bases between the two germline ends. CDR1 is MNHNS, CDR2 SASEGT, per germline. This CDR3 has 12 residues. This CDR3 is CASSTDFTEAFF. The CDR3 DNA follows: TGTGCCAGCAGTACGGACTTCACTGAAGCTTTCTTT.

At least ten counts were recorded for this clonotype. The chain carries TRBV6-2 or TRBV6-3 and TRBJ2-7; 8 bases fit TRBD1. CDR3 length equals 15 residues. Germline loops: CDR1 MNHEY, CDR2 SVGEGT. With V trimmed by 2 bases and J by 3 bases, 6 bases remained unmatched. The CDR3: CASSYSGTGVYEQYF. The CDR3 DNA reads TGTGCCAGCAGTTACAGTGGGACAGGCGTCTACGAGCAGTACTTC.

This chain links TRBV3-1 with TRBJ2-7; 11 positions match TRBD2. The CDR3 length is 15 residues. The V and J ends lost 1 base and 5 bases, in that order; junction bases with no gene match: 4. Per germline, CDR1 LGHDT and CDR2 YNNKEL (reference sequence). The CDR3 spells CASSQVTSGTHEQYF. The CDR3 coding sequence is TGTGCCAGCAGCCAAGTGACTAGCGGGACTCACGAGCAGTACTTC.

A note on this clonotype: This sequence may be a read error, since a much larger clone differs from it by one base. The V and J genes are TRBV12-3 or TRBV12-4 and TRBJ2-7, with D unresolved. This CDR3 comprises 12 residues. CDR3 loop: CASSLEFAEQHF. The CDR3, as DNA: TGTGCCAGCAGTTTAGAATTTGCCGAGCAGCACTTC.

This clonotype was counted ten times or more. V and J are TRBV7-2 and TRBJ2-4, with a possible D match to TRBD2 (5 bases). The CDR3 contains 13 residues. The V and J ends lost 5 bases and 8 bases respectively, with 13 bases between them. Germline assignment: CDR1 SGHTA and CDR2 FQGNSA. In nucleotides, the CDR3 is TGTGCCAGCAGCCCCCGGCCGCGGGACATTCAGTACTTC. This codes for CASSPRPRDIQYF.

The table lists this clonotype with many counts. The CDR3, as DNA: TGCAGCGTTGAAGACACAGCCTTCTATGGCTACACCTTC. It yields the protein CSVEDTAFYGYTF. V is TRBV29-1 and J is TRBJ1-2; D remains ambiguous. The CDR3 has 13 residues. CDR1 and CDR2 (germline): SQVTM, ANQGSEA. Trimming stripped 0 bases from V and 4 bases from J, with 9 bases between. Combining the CDR3 with reference TRBV29-1 and TRBJ1-2 gives the whole variable domain SAVISQKPSRDICQRGTSLTIQCQVDSQVTMMFWYRQQPGQSLTLIATANQGSEATYESGFVIDKFPISRPNLTFSTLTVSNMSPEDSSIYLCSVEDTAFYGYTFGSGTRLTVV.

Many counts were recorded for this clonotype. This chain joins TRBV13 and TRBJ1-1, with D possibly being TRBD1 (5 bases). Trimming removed 5 bases from V and 0 bases from J, with 19 bases in between. CDR1 is PRHDT, CDR2 FYEKMQ, per germline (reference sequence). The CDR3 is made up of 17 amino acids. CDR3 nucleotides: TGTGCCAGCAGCCCAGCACGGGACGGAACCATGAACACTGAAGCTTTCTTT. Translated: CASSPARDGTMNTEAFF. The full variable domain, with the rest looked up from reference TRBV13 and TRBJ1-1, is AAGVIQSPRHLIKEKRETATLKCYPIPRHDTVYWYQQGPGQDPQFLISFYEKMQSDKGSIPDRFSAQQFSDYHSELNMSSLELGDSALYFCASSPARDGTMNTEAFFGQGTRLTVV.

This clonotype was counted ten times or more. The V gene is TRBV30, the J gene TRBJ2-7, with a tentative D call TRBD2 (7 bases). Germline CDR1 reads GTSNPN; CDR2 reads SVGIG (reference sequence). V was shortened by 2 bases and J by 5 bases, with 13 bases between the two germline ends. CDR3 length equals 13 residues. CDR3 DNA sequence: TGTGCCTGGAGTTCGGGGGGCGCGAACGAGCAGTACTTC. It codes for CAWSSGGANEQYF.

This clonotype was picked up a small number of times. The genes are TRBV19 and TRBJ1-5; tentative D call: TRBD1 (6 bases). The CDR3 runs 16 residues. V lost 5 bases and J lost 0, with 14 bases in between. Germline-derived CDR1 and CDR2 are LNHDA and SQIVND (reference sequence). The CDR3 region has the DNA TGTGCCAGTAGTCCCACCGGACAGACTAGCAATCAGCCCCAGCATTTT. Translated, it gives CASSPTGQTSNQPQHF. Full variable domain (remainder filled in from reference TRBV19 and TRBJ1-5): DGGITQSPKYLFRKEGQNVTLSCEQNLNHDAMYWYRQDPGQGLRLIYYSQIVNDFQKGDIAEGYSVSREKKESFPLTVTSAQKNPTAFYLCASSPTGQTSNQPQHFGDGTRLSIL.

This clonotype occurred many times. This chain links TRBV12-3 or TRBV12-4 with TRBJ2-5, with TRBD2 matching over 8 bases. This CDR3 spans 14 amino acids. V gave up 7 bases and J gave up 5 bases; unmatched junction bases: 9. DNA for the CDR3: TGTGCCAGCACGGGAGGGGTGGGGGCCGAGACCCAGTACTTC. It codes for CASTGGVGAETQYF.

This clonotype was found many times. The chain has TRBV6-5 and TRBJ2-2; D may match TRBD1 or TRBD2 (5 bases each). Trimming stripped 4 bases from V and 3 bases from J, with 12 bases between. CDR1 is MNHEY, CDR2 SVGAGI, per germline. This CDR3 is 15 amino acids long. The CDR3 is CASSFGTRYTGELFF. CDR3 bases: TGTGCCAGCAGTTTCGGGACCCGGTACACCGGGGAGCTGTTTTTT.

This clonotype has ten or more counts. This sequence joins TRBV30 and TRBJ1-2; weak D call: TRBD1 (6 bases). With 4 bases removed from V and 6 bases from J, the gap between germline ends came to 24 bases. The germline V gene has CDR1 GTSNPN and CDR2 SVGIG (reference sequence). This CDR3 has 16 amino acids. The CDR3 DNA is TGTGCCTGGACCCTTAAGCCGGGGGGCGGAGAGGATGGCTACACCTTC. This gives the protein CAWTLKPGGGEDGYTF.

This clonotype was observed at least ten times. This rearrangement joins TRBV28 to TRBJ1-2; possibly TRBD1 for D (5 bases). The V end lost 8 bases, the J end lost 3 bases, and 13 bases lay between the germline ends. Germline loops: CDR1 MDHEN, CDR2 SYDVKM. The CDR3 totals 13 residues. CDR3: CASRPGDDYGYTF. CDR3 sequence (DNA): TGTGCCAGCCGCCCGGGGGACGACTATGGCTACACCTTC.

The rearrangement joins TRBV6-2 or TRBV6-3 to TRBJ1-3, with 8 bases that match TRBD1. Germline assignment: CDR1 MNHEY and CDR2 SVGEGT. The CDR3 totals 18 residues. With V trimmed by 6 bases and J by 0 bases, 13 bases remained unmatched. CDR3: CASRRLPGTGSSGNTIYF. CDR3 bases: TGTGCCAGCAGACGCCTTCCCGGGACAGGAAGCTCTGGAAACACCATATATTTT.

This clonotype was picked up a small number of times. The genes are TRBV18 and TRBJ2-7; TRBD1 aligns across 10 bases. Losses at the gene ends were 2 bases for V and 2 bases for J; bases not matched to a gene: 6. The germline CDR1 and CDR2 sequences are KGHSH and LQKENI. The CDR3 consists of 16 residues. This CDR3 reads CASSPGAGTGAYEQYF. In DNA form, the CDR3 reads TGTGCCAGCTCACCAGGCGCCGGGACAGGGGCCTACGAGCAGTACTTC. The full variable domain, with the rest looked up from reference TRBV18 and TRBJ2-7, is NAGVMQNPRHLVRRRGQEARLRCSPMKGHSHVYWYRQLPEEGLKFMVYLQKENIIDESGMPKERFSAEFPKEGPSILRIQQVVRGDSAAYFCASSPGAGTGAYEQYFGPGTRLTVT.

This clonotype was found many times. V usage is TRBV3-1 and J usage is TRBJ2-7; 8 nucleotides agree with TRBD1. This CDR3 contains 14 residues. Germline V gene sequence: CDR1 LGHDT, CDR2 YNNKEL (reference sequence). J lost 4 bases, V lost 3 bases, and 5 bases had no gene match. The CDR3 sequence: CASSHRDRRYEQYF. DNA for the CDR3: TGTGCCAGCAGCCACCGGGACAGGAGGTACGAGCAGTACTTC.

In its sample, this clonotype was seen many times. The V gene is TRBV2, the J gene TRBJ2-7, with D uncertain. Trimming took off 6 bases at V and 1 base at J, with 7 bases between the two ends. The germline V gene encodes CDR1 SNHLY and CDR2 FYNNEI. The CDR3 covers 12 residues. The CDR3 loop reads CASRPISYEQYF. The DNA for the CDR3 is TGTGCCAGCAGGCCGATTTCCTACGAGCAGTACTTC.

This clonotype was seen ten or more times. The chain links TRBV14 to TRBJ1-1; a possible D gene is TRBD1 (5 bases). This CDR3 region has 15 residues. The germline V gene has CDR1 SGHDN and CDR2 FVKESK. Trimming pared 3 bases from V and 1 base from J, leaving 12 bases between. The CDR3 coding sequence is TGTGCCAGCAGCCACTTTGGGGGAGAGAACACTGAAGCTTTCTTT. This sequence encodes CASSHFGGENTEAFF.

The V call is TRBV6-5, the J call TRBJ1-1; TRBD1 is a possible D gene (5 bases). Trimming removed 2 bases from V and 1 base from J, with 17 bases in between. This CDR3 region has 17 residues. The germline V gene has CDR1 MNHEY and CDR2 SVGAGI. For the CDR3, the DNA is TGTGCCAGCAGTTACCCGGGGACTAAGGGATCGAACACTGAAGCTTTCTTT. It is translated as CASSYPGTKGSNTEAFF.

V and J are TRBV7-2 and TRBJ2-2; 8 bases are shared with TRBD2. CDR1 and CDR2 from the germline V gene are SGHTA and FQGNSA. The CDR3 extends over 17 amino acids. V was pared by 0 bases and J by 6 bases, with 9 bases of the junction left unmatched. The CDR3 region is CASSLAGGARVAGELFF. The CDR3 coding sequence is TGTGCCAGCAGCTTAGCCGGGGGGGCGCGAGTGGCCGGGGAGCTGTTTTTT.

A single count supports this clonotype. This rearrangement joins TRBV6-5 to TRBJ1-1, with D unclear. From germline, CDR1 is MNHEY and CDR2 SVGAGI. V dropped 4 bases and J dropped 5 bases, with 14 bases sitting between them. There are 14 residues in the CDR3. The DNA of the CDR3 is TGTGCCAGCAGTTCACGGCCGGGTGGGACTGAAGCTTTCTTT. It specifies CASSSRPGGTEAFF.

This clonotype was seen a few times. This rearrangement joins TRBV4-2 to TRBJ2-2, with D unresolved. Germline CDR1 is LGHNA and CDR2 is YNFKEQ. The V end was cut by 3 bases, the J end by 5 bases, with 4 bases between. This CDR3 region has 12 residues. CDR3: CASSQATGELFF. The CDR3 bases are TGTGCCAGCAGCCAGGCGACCGGGGAGCTGTTTTTT.

This clonotype was recorded at least ten times. This chain uses TRBV6-1 with TRBJ1-5, with 9 nucleotides matching TRBD1. This CDR3 region has 15 residues. The J segment lost 0 bases and the V segment lost 6 bases, leaving 3 bases of the junction unmatched. The germline V gene has CDR1 MNHNS and CDR2 SASEGT. CDR3 bases: TGTGCCAGCAGACAGGGGGCGAATAGCAATCAGCCCCAGCATTTT. It codes for CASRQGANSNQPQHF.

This clonotype was seen only a few times. The chain links TRBV11-1 to TRBJ2-3; D not certain. The CDR3 is 14 amino acids. Germline values: CDR1 SGHAT, CDR2 FQDESV (reference sequence). With 3 bases removed from V and 2 bases from J, the gap between germline ends came to 9 bases. The CDR3 coding sequence is TGTGCCAGCAGCTTCTTTGCTACCACAGATACGCAGTATTTT. Translation gives CASSFFATTDTQYF.